These 24 T cell receptor beta chains were all obtained from the same sample, sequenced in a study of T cell responses to AZD1222 COVID-19 vaccine. The assay was immunoSEQ multiplex PCR, and TCRdb's table has in-frame clones only and misses some. The sample holds around 220,000 clones, about 94% seen once. Source: peripheral blood, taken 28 days after the second dose of the MenACWY control vaccine. These receptor sequences come from an adult who received the MenACWY meningococcal vaccine as a control.

This clone was detected once. The rearrangement joins TRBV6-5 to TRBJ1-5; D remains ambiguous. Germline V CDR1 and CDR2: MNHEY, SVGAGI. The ends were cut back, 4 bases at V and 0 bases at J, with 7 bases in the middle. There are 14 residues in the CDR3. The CDR3 reads CASSSISSNQPQHF. As DNA, the CDR3 is TGTGCCAGCAGTTCGATCAGTAGCAATCAGCCCCAGCATTTT.

This chain links TRBV7-9 with TRBJ1-4; 8 bases match TRBD1. Germline V gene lookup returns CDR1 SEHNR and CDR2 FQNEAQ (reference sequence). The CDR3 covers 15 residues. Trimming removed 2 bases from V and 6 bases from J; junction bases left unmatched: 5. The CDR3 sequence is CASSLLRTGHEKLFF. DNA for the CDR3: TGTGCCAGCAGCTTACTCCGGACAGGGCATGAAAAACTGTTTTTT.

The chain carries TRBV29-1 and TRBJ2-3; 12 bases agree with TRBD1. V was clipped by 3 bases and J by 4 bases; unmatched bases: 8. CDR1 and CDR2 (germline): SQVTM, ANQGSEA. This CDR3 is 16 amino acids long. The CDR3 loop reads CSVERAGTGGADTQYF. The DNA for the CDR3 is TGCAGCGTTGAGAGGGCGGGGACAGGGGGCGCAGATACGCAGTATTTT.

The chain joins TRBV2 to TRBJ1-4; D unresolved. The CDR3 extends over 13 amino acids. The germline V gene has CDR1 SNHLY and CDR2 FYNNEI. V was trimmed by 6 bases and J by 5 bases, leaving 10 bases between them. DNA for the CDR3: TGTGCCAGCAGCACCGAATTAAATGAAAAACTGTTTTTT. This encodes CASSTELNEKLFF.

This chain links TRBV11-2 with TRBJ2-5, with TRBD1 matching 8 bases. The J segment lost 4 bases and the V segment lost 3 bases, leaving 1 base of the junction unmatched. The CDR3 is 13 amino acids. CDR1 is SGHAT, CDR2 FQNNGV, per germline. CDR3 in amino acids: CASSFTGGETQYF. For the CDR3, the DNA is TGTGCCAGCAGCTTTACAGGGGGAGAGACCCAGTACTTC.

The rearrangement links TRBV5-4 to TRBJ1-3; TRBD1 is a possible D gene (5 bases). There are 14 residues in the CDR3. Trimming left V 1 base short and J 4 bases short, with 9 bases between. CDR1 SGHNT and CDR2 YYREEE come from the germline V gene (reference sequence). The CDR3 loop is CASSLKGTGNTIYF. The CDR3 nucleotides are TGTGCCAGCAGCTTGAAGGGGACGGGAAACACCATATATTTT.

As concerns this clone: The same CDR3 also results from other DNA sequences found in this sample. The rearrangement links TRBV11-3 to TRBJ2-1; perhaps TRBD2 as D (5 bases). The CDR3 consists of 13 residues. Per the germline V gene, CDR1 is SGHNT and CDR2 is YENEEA. Trimming took 3 bases from V and 6 from J, leaving 9 bases between them. The CDR3 bases are TGTGCCAGCAGCTTTGCAGGACTCAATGAGCAGTTCTTC. It translates to CASSFAGLNEQFF.

The V and J genes are TRBV4-1 and TRBJ1-6; D call uncertain. Germline lookup yields CDR1 MGHRA and CDR2 YSYEKL. Trimming stripped 1 base from V and 6 bases from J, with 7 bases between. The CDR3 has 14 amino acids. Written as DNA, the CDR3 is TGCGCCAGCAGCCAAGCAGGCCCTAATTCACCCCTCCACTTT. Protein sequence: CASSQAGPNSPLHF.

J is TRBJ1-1 and V is TRBV28, with D perhaps TRBD1 (6 bases). The CDR3 extends over 15 amino acids. V lost 5 bases to trimming and J lost 11 bases, with 24 bases between them. CDR1 and CDR2 (germline): MDHEN, SYDVKM. CDR3 bases: TGTGCCAGCAGTGCAGGGTCGGGACACCCAAGCGAGGCTTTCTTT. Translated, it gives CASSAGSGHPSEAFF.

The V call is TRBV28, the J call TRBJ2-7, with 9 bases matching TRBD1. From germline, CDR1 is MDHEN and CDR2 SYDVKM. V was clipped by 6 bases and J by 3 bases; unmatched bases: 9. This CDR3 is built from 15 residues. The CDR3 is CASRTPGQGIYEQYF. Here the CDR3 DNA reads TGTGCCAGCAGGACGCCGGGACAGGGTATCTACGAGCAGTACTTC.

This clone was picked up one time. This chain uses TRBV5-1 with TRBJ2-2; 7 nucleotides line up with TRBD2. The V gene end was trimmed by 0 bases and the J gene end by 5 bases; junction bases not matched to a gene: 7. The CDR3 is 16 residues long. CDR1 SGHRS and CDR2 YFSETQ come from the germline V gene. CDR3 amino acids: CASSLAGGSGTGELFF. The DNA of the CDR3 is TGCGCCAGCAGCTTGGCGGGAGGCAGCGGTACCGGGGAGCTGTTTTTT. The full variable domain, rest sourced from reference TRBV5-1 and TRBJ2-2, is KAGVTQTPRYLIKTRGQQVTLSCSPISGHRSVSWYQQTPGQGLQFLFEYFSETQRNKGNFPGRFSGRQFSNSRSEMNVSTLELGDSALYLCASSLAGGSGTGELFFGEGSRLTVL.

J is TRBJ1-2 and V is TRBV27; 7 nucleotides line up with TRBD1. This CDR3 contains 15 residues. Looked up from germline, CDR1 is MNHEY and CDR2 is SMNVEV (reference sequence). Unmatched junction bases numbered 9, after V lost 6 bases and J lost 2 bases. CDR3: CASSLRRGRNYGYTF. CDR3 nucleotides: TGTGCCAGCAGCCTGCGTAGGGGGCGGAACTATGGCTACACCTTC.

This chain's CDR3 is CASSFGDRLTDTQYF. CDR3 bases: TGCGCCAGCAGCTTCGGTGACAGGCTAACAGATACGCAGTATTTT. The chain is built from TRBV5-1 and TRBJ2-3; D might be TRBD1 (6 bases). CDR1 and CDR2 (germline): SGHRS, YFSETQ. The V gene lost 2 bases and the J gene lost 3 bases, with 13 bases spanning the gap. The CDR3 spans 15 residues.

This clone was seen just once. CDR3: CASSLTESSYNSPLHF. The CDR3 nucleotides read TGTGCCAGCAGCTTAACAGAAAGCTCCTATAATTCACCCCTCCACTTT. The rearrangement uses TRBV7-8 and TRBJ1-6; D unresolved. Germline CDR1 is SGHVS and CDR2 is FQNEAQ. V gave up 2 bases and J gave up 0 bases, with 8 bases separating them. This CDR3 has 16 residues.

CDR3 residues: CASSLGGVDQPQHF. The CDR3 region has the DNA TGTGCCAGCAGCTTAGGGGGTGTGGATCAGCCCCAGCATTTT. The chain joins TRBV7-6 to TRBJ1-5; D gene ambiguous. V lost 1 base and J lost 5, with 9 bases in between. Germline assignment: CDR1 SGHVS and CDR2 FNYEAQ. The CDR3 runs 14 residues.

The J gene is TRBJ1-3, the V gene TRBV23-1; 8 bases align to TRBD1. TRBV23-1 is flagged as an ORF with uncertain function. The CDR3 runs 18 residues. The J segment lost 7 bases and the V segment lost 7 bases, leaving 21 bases of the junction unmatched. The CDR3 here is CASTQRIRPGQVYNTIYF. The CDR3 DNA follows: TGCGCCAGCACCCAACGTATAAGACCGGGACAGGTATACAACACCATATATTTT.

This chain connects TRBV6-5 to TRBJ1-1; maybe TRBD1 (5 bases). V was cut by 2 bases and J by 1 base, with 8 bases left in between. Per germline, CDR1 MNHEY and CDR2 SVGAGI. This CDR3 comprises 14 residues. CDR3 loop: CASSYRTKNTEAFF. The CDR3 DNA sequence: TGTGCCAGCAGTTACCGGACAAAGAACACTGAAGCTTTCTTT.

CDR3 protein: CASSPPSGRRGGTDTQYF. The CDR3 DNA sequence: TGTGCCAGCAGCCCACCTAGCGGGAGAAGGGGGGGCACAGATACGCAGTATTTT. V gene TRBV7-2 combines with J gene TRBJ2-3, with 10 bases lining up with TRBD2. Trimming cost V 5 bases and J 1 base; bases outside gene matches: 12. CDR1 is SGHTA, CDR2 FQGNSA, per germline. The CDR3 runs 18 residues.

This chain connects TRBV6-2 or TRBV6-3 to TRBJ2-5, with D perhaps being TRBD1 or TRBD2 (6 bases each). Germline V gene data show CDR1 as MNHEY and CDR2 as SVGEGT. The V end lost 3 bases, the J end lost 3 bases, and 14 bases lay between the germline ends. This CDR3 has 15 amino acids. The CDR3 region is CASSYGGQREETQYF. In DNA form, the CDR3 reads TGTGCCAGCAGTTATGGGGGGCAGAGAGAAGAGACCCAGTACTTC.

This rearrangement joins TRBV5-6 to TRBJ1-2; D perhaps matches TRBD1 (5 bases). CDR3 length: 13 amino acids. Between the trimmed V and J ends, which lost 2 bases and 6 bases, there was a span of 11 bases. CDR1 and CDR2 from the germline V gene are SGHDT and YYEEEE. DNA of the CDR3: TGTGCCAGCAGCTTTCAGGGTAGAAATGGCTACACCTTC. It encodes CASSFQGRNGYTF.

The V call is TRBV14, the J call TRBJ2-7; 11 nucleotides match TRBD2. Germline V lookup: CDR1 SGHDN, CDR2 FVKESK. J lost 5 bases, V lost 3 bases, and 9 bases had no gene match. The CDR3 loop spans 16 amino acids. In DNA, the CDR3 is TGTGCCAGCAGCCATAGAGTAACTAGCGGGAGAGACGAGCAGTACTTC. It specifies CASSHRVTSGRDEQYF. Using reference TRBV14 and TRBJ2-7 for the parts outside the CDR3, the full variable domain is EAGVTQFPSHSVIEKGQTVTLRCDPISGHDNLYWYRRVMGKEIKFLLHFVKESKQDESGMPNNRFLAERTGGTYSTLKVQPAELEDSGVYFCASSHRVTSGRDEQYFGPGTRLTVT.

The chain recombines TRBV7-2 with TRBJ2-7; D gene ambiguous. Per the germline V gene, CDR1 is SGHTA and CDR2 is FQGNSA. V gave up 1 base and J gave up 2 bases, with 9 bases separating them. The CDR3 length is 14 residues. CDR3 sequence: CASSLGPVAYEQYF. CDR3 DNA: TGTGCCAGCAGCTTAGGTCCAGTTGCCTACGAGCAGTACTTC.

The chain carries TRBV9 and TRBJ2-1; D uncertain. Trimming removed 0 bases at V and 2 bases at J, with 6 bases between. This CDR3 has 14 residues. Germline CDR1 and CDR2: SGDLS and YYNGEE. The chain's CDR3 is CASSVVDTYNEQFF. The CDR3 nucleotides read TGTGCCAGCAGCGTAGTGGATACCTACAATGAGCAGTTCTTC.

V usage is TRBV14 and J usage is TRBJ2-3; 7 positions agree with TRBD1. From germline, CDR1 is SGHDN and CDR2 FVKESK. The ends lost 7 bases at V and 0 bases at J; junction bases unmatched: 10. This CDR3 has 16 amino acids. This CDR3 reads CASNLDRVSSTDTQYF. In DNA form, the CDR3 reads TGTGCCAGCAACCTCGACAGGGTATCTAGCACAGATACGCAGTATTTT.